A selection of T cell receptor beta chains follows, all from one sample in a study of response to subunit inactivated influenza vaccine. One entry per CDR3 protein results from TCRdb running MiXCR on the RT-PCR reads. The sample consists of about 500,000 distinct CDR3 sequences, approximately 16% of them appearing once. The specimen comprised CD4+ T cells sorted from PBMCs, sampled roughly 24 months after vaccination. The origin of the receptors is a man aged 50-75 years who received an inactivated influenza vaccine. Each CDR3 is given without its conserved first and last residue.

V,length,J,CDR3
TRBV18,13,TRBJ2-1,ASSLPTGTYNEQF
TRBV28,16,TRBJ2-1,ASSLSLLAKYLYNEQF
TRBV19,12,TRBJ1-1,ASQSGEVNTEAF
TRBV20-1,13,TRBJ2-7,SAVIAGGHHYEQY
TRBV6-5,13,TRBJ2-1,ASRISGNSYNEQF
TRBV3-1,11,TRBJ1-2,ASSQRGEYGYT
TRBV10-3,16,TRBJ1-6,AISESGRGRRNNSPLH
TRBV10-2,10,TRBJ2-5,ASSVLAGRQY
TRBV2,12,TRBJ2-3,ASGVGASTDTQY
TRBV20-1,11,TRBJ2-1,SASGLANNEQF
TRBV5-5,12,TRBJ1-6,ASSWDRVNSPLH
TRBV5-1,12,TRBJ2-1,ASSLASRYNEQF
TRBV11-2,13,TRBJ2-3,ASSYVARFTDTQY
TRBV27,15,TRBJ1-6,ASSPRGQSSYNSPLH
TRBV27,12,TRBJ2-1,ASWGGQAYNEQF
TRBV10-3,15,TRBJ2-5,AISESGNSADIETQY
TRBV20-1,11,TRBJ2-7,SAPRTGSYEQY
TRBV12-3/TRBV12-4,11,TRBJ1-2,ASSFAGNYGYT
TRBV9,12,TRBJ1-4,ASSVSAVNEKLF
TRBV9,12,TRBJ2-1,ASSVMGAYNEQF
TRBV11-1,13,TRBJ1-1,ASSLAGGANTEAF
TRBV12-3/TRBV12-4,12,TRBJ2-2,ASKRRINTGELF
TRBV7-9,14,TRBJ2-3,ASSLGGFVLSVTQY
TRBV6-5,14,TRBJ2-4,ASSYTPRGAEDIQY
TRBV29-1,12,TRBJ2-7,SVFREGDSYEQY
TRBV4-3,13,TRBJ1-5,ASSQGPVLNQPQH
TRBV9,13,TRBJ2-3,ASSTQAGITDTQY
TRBV7-3,14,TRBJ2-3,ASSLGNSGSADTQY
TRBV11-2,13,TRBJ1-1,ASSINRGGWAEAF
TRBV11-1,16,TRBJ1-1,ASSLRRVNQLMNTEAF
TRBV10-3,14,TRBJ1-5,AISESSTASNQPQH
TRBV7-8,12,TRBJ2-3,ASSVQGGTDTQY
TRBV20-1,14,TRBJ2-7,SASTLAGTPKHEQY
TRBV14,12,TRBJ2-1,ASSQVLASNEQF
TRBV5-6,13,TRBJ2-4,ASRDRLAGKNIQY
TRBV2,11,TRBJ2-1,ASRVGTYNEQF
TRBV12-3/TRBV12-4,12,TRBJ2-7,ASSPTASGYEQY
TRBV20-1,13,TRBJ2-3,SAYGLAGGRDTQY
TRBV10-3,12,TRBJ1-5,AISETGGNQPQH
TRBV28,13,TRBJ2-7,ASRREGGTKYEQY
TRBV20-1,13,TRBJ2-1,SARDTSGGGNEQF
TRBV12-3/TRBV12-4,12,TRBJ2-6,ASSSGQGSNVLT
TRBV6-2/TRBV6-3,14,TRBJ2-3,ASSYNRARPTDTQY
TRBV6-2/TRBV6-3,11,TRBJ2-1,ASSYGGRGVQF
TRBV5-1,12,TRBJ2-2,ASSLGQVAGELF
TRBV4-1,16,TRBJ2-1,ASSPQGGLAGAYNEQF